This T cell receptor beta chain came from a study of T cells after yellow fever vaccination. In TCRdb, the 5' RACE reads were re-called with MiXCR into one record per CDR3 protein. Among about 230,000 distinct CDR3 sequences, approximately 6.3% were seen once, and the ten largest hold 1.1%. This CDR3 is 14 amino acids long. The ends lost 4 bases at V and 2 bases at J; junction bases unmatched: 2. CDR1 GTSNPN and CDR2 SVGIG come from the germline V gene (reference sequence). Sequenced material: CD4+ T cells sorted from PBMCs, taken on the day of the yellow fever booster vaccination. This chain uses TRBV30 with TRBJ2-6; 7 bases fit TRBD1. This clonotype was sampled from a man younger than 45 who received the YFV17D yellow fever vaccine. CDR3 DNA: TGTGCCTGGACAAGGGGGCCTGGGGCCAACGTCCTGACTTTC. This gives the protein CAWTRGPGANVLTF.